This T cell receptor (beta chain) is from a study of blood T cell repertoires in COVID-19. Turning to the study itself: Researchers got acute and convalescent COVID-19 samples from the United States, Italy and Spain.

As handled by the study authors: Amplification from reference gene primers served as the basis for estimated nucleated cell counts. The protocol was immunoSEQ multiplex PCR, while the TCRdb copy is restricted to in-frame clones and leaves out a portion. D and trimming were read from the DNA, whereas the V and J calls and clone size are those reported in that table. The table lists 80,000 to 85,000 clones, 84% of them singletons. CDR3 size: 17 residues. CDR1 is SGHRS and CDR2 is YFSETQ in the germline V gene. Between the trimmed V and J ends, which lost 0 bases and 0 bases, there was a span of 13 bases.

The J gene is TRBJ1-3, the V gene TRBV5-1; D not certain. Sample: peripheral blood. This TCR was recovered from a human donor in a cohort sampled during active COVID-19. The CDR3 spells CASSLASGSSSGNTIYF. The DNA for the CDR3 is TGCGCCAGCAGCTTGGCTTCAGGCTCCTCCTCTGGAAACACCATATATTTT.